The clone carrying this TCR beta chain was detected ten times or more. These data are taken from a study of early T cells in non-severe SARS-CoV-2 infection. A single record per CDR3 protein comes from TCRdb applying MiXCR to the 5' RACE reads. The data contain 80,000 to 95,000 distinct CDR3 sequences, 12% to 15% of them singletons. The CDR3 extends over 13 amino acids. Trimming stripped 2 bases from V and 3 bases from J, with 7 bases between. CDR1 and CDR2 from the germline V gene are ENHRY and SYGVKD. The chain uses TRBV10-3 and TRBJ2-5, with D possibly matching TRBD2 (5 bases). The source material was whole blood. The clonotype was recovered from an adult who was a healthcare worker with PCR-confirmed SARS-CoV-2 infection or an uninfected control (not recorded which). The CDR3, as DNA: TGTGCCATCAGTGAGACGGGGAAAGAGACCCAGTACTTC. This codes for CAISETGKETQYF.